A selection of T cell receptor beta chains follows, all from one sample in a study of T-cell reconstitution after alpha-beta-depleted transplantation in children. TCRdb independently ran MiXCR on the PCR reads; one entry per CDR3 protein. The sample lists a few hundred thousand distinct CDR3 sequences, around 9.7% occurring once. The material was PBMCs from the stem cell graft donor, obtained from the stem cell graft. These receptors were taken from a human donor who donated a stem cell graft to a child with SCID. The CDR3 runs from the conserved cysteine through the conserved F or W. D genes are given only for firm matches. Clone size is shown for a subset of rows, as once, few, many or a class of expanded clone.

J,D,size,V,CDR3,DNA
TRBJ2-2,NA,NA,TRBV20-1,CSARRVTLQPGELFF,TGCAGTGCTAGGAGAGTTACGTTACAACCCGGGGAGCTGTTTTTT
TRBJ2-1,TRBD2,many,TRBV5-5,CASSLLGLAGGDEQFF,TGTGCCAGCAGCTTGCTCGGTCTAGCGGGGGGGGATGAGCAGTTCTTC
TRBJ1-2,NA,many,TRBV5-1,CASSLAMGGNYGYTF,TGCGCCAGCAGCTTGGCCATGGGGGGAAACTATGGCTACACCTTC
TRBJ1-1,NA,many,TRBV7-2,CASRGLRRTEAFF,TGTGCCAGCAGGGGGCTTCGGAGAACTGAAGCTTTCTTT
TRBJ2-2,NA,few,TRBV5-6,CASSELSGELFF,TGTGCCAGCAGCGAGTTGTCAGGGGAGCTGTTTTTT
TRBJ2-2,NA,NA,TRBV7-3,CASSPRRGMMDTGELFF,TGTGCCAGCAGCCCCCGCCGGGGGATGATGGACACCGGGGAGCTGTTTTTT
TRBJ2-7,TRBD1,few,TRBV19,CASEGDRADEQYF,TGTGCCAGTGAGGGGGACAGGGCCGACGAGCAGTACTTC
TRBJ2-1,NA,many,TRBV12-3/TRBV12-4,CASRQIGGGLYNEQFF,TGTGCCAGCAGACAGATCGGGGGTGGATTATACAATGAGCAGTTCTTC
TRBJ1-4,NA,NA,TRBV5-1,CASSWGRQYEKLFF,TGCGCCAGCAGCTGGGGACGGCAATATGAAAAACTGTTTTTT
TRBJ1-2,TRBD1,many,TRBV5-1,CASSPGQPYGYTF,TGCGCCAGCAGCCCGGGACAGCCCTATGGCTACACCTTC
TRBJ2-1,NA,many,TRBV9,CASSNSYNEQFF,TGTGCCAGCTCGAATAGCTACAATGAGCAGTTCTTC
TRBJ2-3,NA,NA,TRBV3-1,CASSLDTGFPNTQYF,TGTGCCAGCAGCCTAGACACGGGGTTCCCCAATACGCAGTATTTT
TRBJ1-4,NA,many,TRBV29-1,CSVGSLGKGLGNEKLFF,TGCAGCGTTGGTTCGTTGGGAAAGGGTCTGGGAAATGAAAAACTGTTTTTT
TRBJ1-6,NA,many,TRBV5-1,CASRRGGDSPLHF,TGCGCCAGCAGGCGGGGGGGTGATTCACCCCTCCACTTT
TRBJ2-4,NA,many,TRBV14,CASSQTPGLINIQYF,TGTGCCAGCAGCCAAACGCCGGGACTCATAAACATTCAGTACTTC
TRBJ2-5,TRBD2,few,TRBV7-2,CASRISGGRETQYF,TGTGCCAGCAGAATTAGCGGGGGACGTGAGACCCAGTACTTC
TRBJ2-3,TRBD2,many,TRBV12-3/TRBV12-4,CASSLVRGGSRPTDTQYF,TGTGCCAGCAGTTTAGTACGGGGGGGCAGCCGCCCCACAGATACGCAGTATTTT
TRBJ2-7,NA,many,TRBV6-1,CASSEGAAGSYEQYF,TGTGCCAGCAGTGAGGGGGCCGCGGGCTCCTACGAGCAGTACTTC
TRBJ1-1,TRBD1,many,TRBV5-1,CASSPEGTGGAVWAFF,TGCGCCAGCAGCCCGGAAGGGACAGGGGGCGCGGTATGGGCTTTCTTT
TRBJ1-1,TRBD1,many,TRBV12-3/TRBV12-4,CASRRTGGFGEAFF,TGTGCCAGCAGGAGGACAGGGGGCTTCGGTGAAGCTTTCTTT
TRBJ1-1,TRBD1,many,TRBV5-1,CASSAQGADTEAFF,TGCGCCAGCAGCGCACAGGGGGCGGACACTGAAGCTTTCTTT
TRBJ1-5,TRBD1,many,TRBV20-1,CSARDLKWGQGEQPQHF,TGCAGTGCTAGAGATCTTAAATGGGGACAGGGGGAGCAGCCCCAGCATTTT
TRBJ1-2,NA,NA,TRBV4-3,CASSQINRDNGYTF,TGCGCCAGCAGCCAAATCAACCGGGACAACGGCTACACCTTC
TRBJ2-7,NA,many,TRBV7-2,CASSIGAPDIPYEQYF,TGTGCCAGCAGCATTGGCGCCCCGGACATTCCGTACGAGCAGTACTTC
TRBJ1-6,NA,many,TRBV10-2,CASSEQGQSNSPLHF,TGCGCCAGCAGTGAGCAGGGGCAGAGTAATTCACCCCTCCACTTT
TRBJ2-2,NA,NA,TRBV2,CASTRGTYNTGELFF,TGTGCCAGCACTCGGGGGACCTATAACACCGGGGAGCTGTTTTTT